This T cell receptor beta chain was sequenced in a study of T-cell reconstitution after alpha-beta-depleted transplantation in children. Whole-study findings and limits: It was surviving recipient T cells and thymic progenitors that gave some patients high TCRbeta diversity at day 60. Counts and diversity of T cells one year after transplant came mostly from newly produced T cells. By about two months after transplant, alpha-beta T cells reportedly arose from several hundred graft clones that had expanded.

The TCRbeta library incorporated unique molecular identifiers. Using its own MiXCR run on the PCR reads, TCRdb lists one record per CDR3 protein. The data show about 300,000 distinct CDR3 sequences, around 7.1% seen once. The CDR3 extends over 13 amino acids. Germline V CDR1 and CDR2: DFQATT, SNEGSKA (reference sequence). V was clipped by 2 bases and J by 4 bases; unmatched bases: 4. This clonotype was picked up a small number of times. Its specificity is not known. The sequences come from peripheral blood, collected 360 days after TCRalphabeta/CD19-depleted stem cell transplant. The sequence derives from a female patient between 2 and 10 years old who had a stem cell transplant for Fanconi anemia, so the T cells may come from the graft donor. The genes are TRBV20-1 and TRBJ1-1; 7 positions match TRBD1. CDR3 sequence (DNA): TGCAGTGCTAGACAGGGGGGAAGCACTGAAGCTTTCTTT. Its protein product is CSARQGGSTEAFF.